This T cell receptor (beta chain) was identified during a study of blood T cell repertoires in COVID-19. On the study more broadly: The analysed material was cDNA or gDNA that came from T cells, B-cell-depleted T cells, or PBMCs.

Authors' processing steps: By means of reference gene primer amplification, nucleated cell counts were estimated. Measured with immunoSEQ multiplex PCR; TCRdb has only the in-frame clones, and not every one. Clone size and the V and J calls come from that table; the DNA yielded D and trimming. Of nearly 200,000 clones in the sample, 80% to 85% were seen once. Ages ranged from about 18 to 100 years, with residence in some 25 US areas. Membership in each cohort depended on participant-reported clinical history. The V gene end was trimmed by 5 bases and the J gene end by 5 bases; junction bases not matched to a gene: 15. CDR3 size: 18 residues. Germline V gene data show CDR1 as ENHRY and CDR2 as SYGVKD.

This clonotype was sampled from a middle-aged man who had recovered from COVID-19. This chain uses TRBV10-3 with TRBJ1-2; 12 bases match TRBD1. Sequencing was carried out using PBMCs or T cells enriched from blood (not recorded which). The CDR3 spells CAISIVDSGGQGAYGYTF. The CDR3 DNA reads TGTGCCATCAGTATTGTCGACTCGGGGGGACAGGGGGCTTATGGCTACACCTTC.